The 26 T cell receptor beta chains in this list originate from one sample, sequenced in a study of T cell clonality in common variable immunodeficiency. Produced via immunoSEQ multiplex PCR; TCRdb's table is partial and in-frame only. In total the sample includes around 47,000 clones, none of them seen once. Material for sequencing was peripheral blood mononuclear cells. These receptor sequences come from a person aged 18 to 75 in good health.

This clone was recorded at least ten times. The read ends 3 residues before the CDR3 terminus; that terminus is restored from the germline J gene. This CDR3 is also generated by other DNA sequences in the sample. V is TRBV5-1 and J is TRBJ2-5; 9 bases align to TRBD1. Germline assignment: CDR1 SGHRS and CDR2 YFSETQ. The junction had 3 bases not matched to a gene; V was cut back by 0 bases and J by 3 bases. CDR3 length equals 15 residues. Incomplete CDR3 DNA: TGCGCCAGCAGCTTGGCCGGGACAGGGAAAGAGACC. Translation: CASSLAGTGKET. The whole CDR3 reads CASSLAGTGKETQYF.

This clone showed up many times. The read ends 3 residues before the CDR3 terminus; that terminus is restored from the germline J gene. The chain uses TRBV12-3 or TRBV12-4 and TRBJ2-5, with 9 bases that match TRBD2. CDR3 size: 16 residues. The V and J ends lost 0 bases and 0 bases, in that order; junction bases with no gene match: 2. Incomplete CDR3 DNA: TGTGCCAGCAGTTTAGCAGCGGGAGGTTACCAAGAGACC. Translation: CASSLAAGGYQET. The whole CDR3 reads CASSLAAGGYQETQYF.

This clone was seen repeatedly, ten times or more. The part of the CDR3 DNA that was read is TGTGCCAGCAGCTTATACTCAGCGGGCGGGGAG. This encodes CASSLYSAGGE. The CDR3 in full is CASSLYSAGGELFF. This chain joins TRBV11-2 and TRBJ2-2; D might be TRBD2 (6 bases). The CDR3 extends 3 residues past the end of the read, so its final part is completed from the germline J gene. Trimming stripped 2 bases from V and 7 bases from J, with 11 bases between. Germline-derived CDR1 and CDR2 are SGHAT and FQNNGV. CDR3 length: 14 residues.

This clone was detected many times. Sequencing ends 3 residues short of the CDR3 end; the germline J gene provides the rest. The rearrangement uses TRBV19 and TRBJ2-5; 9 bases map to TRBD1. With V trimmed by 5 bases and J by 4 bases, 2 bases remained unmatched. The CDR3 loop spans 13 amino acids. Looked up from germline, CDR1 is LNHDA and CDR2 is SQIVND (reference sequence). CDR3 bases read: TGTGCCAGTAGTCTGGACAGGGGAGAGACC. Encoded protein: CASSLDRGET. In full, the CDR3 is CASSLDRGETQYF.

This clone was seen many times. The read ends 3 residues early relative to the CDR3; the germline J gene fills the gap. The chain links TRBV18 to TRBJ1-2; D unresolved. The germline V and J ends were trimmed by 0 bases and 3 bases, with 8 bases remaining between them. The CDR3 length is 14 residues. CDR1 and CDR2 from the germline V gene are KGHSH and LQKENI. The part of the CDR3 DNA that was read is TGTGCCAGCTCACCACCCGAGCGGGACTATGGC. Its translation: CASSPPERDYG. The CDR3 in its entirety is CASSPPERDYGYTF.

This clone has ten or more counts. The read ends 3 residues shy of where the CDR3 ends; the end is completed using the germline J gene. The chain joins TRBV19 to TRBJ1-2; a weak D match, TRBD1 (5 bases). The CDR3 runs to 13 residues. V lost 7 bases and J 5 bases, leaving 14 bases between the germline ends. CDR1 is LNHDA and CDR2 is SQIVND in the germline V gene (reference sequence). The CDR3 sequence: CASMGPLWYGYTF. The part of the CDR3 DNA that was read is TGTGCCAGTATGGGGCCCCTTTGGTATGGC.

This clone was found many times. The read ends 3 residues shy of where the CDR3 ends; the end is completed using the germline J gene. This chain connects TRBV7-2 to TRBJ2-1; tentative D call: TRBD2 (7 bases). With 6 bases removed from V and 7 bases from J, the gap between germline ends came to 13 bases. The CDR3 extends over 13 amino acids. The V gene's germline CDR1 is SGHTA and CDR2 FQGNSA. The covered CDR3 bases are TGTGCCAGCAGTGCGGGGGCCAGGAATGAG. Translation gives CASSAGARNE. The entire CDR3 protein is CASSAGARNEQFF.

There are many counts of this clone. The CDR3 end is not reached by the read, which stops 3 residues before it; the germline J gene fills it in. The chain combines TRBV18 with TRBJ2-5; 11 positions match TRBD2. The CDR3 runs to 17 residues. Germline V gives CDR1 KGHSH, CDR2 LQKENI. Trimming took 2 bases from V and 4 from J; bases not matched to a gene: 9. The CDR3 spells CASSPYLLAGGGETQYF. The covered CDR3 bases are TGTGCCAGCTCACCATATCTGCTAGCGGGAGGTGGAGAGACC. Full variable domain (missing parts from reference TRBV18 and TRBJ2-5): NAGVMQNPRHLVRRRGQEARLRCSPMKGHSHVYWYRQLPEEGLKFMVYLQKENIIDESGMPKERFSAEFPKEGPSILRIQQVVRGDSAAYFCASSPYLLAGGGETQYFGPGTRLLVL.

In regard to this clone: The CDR3 is cut off 3 residues early in the read; its end comes from the germline J gene. The chain uses TRBV11-3 and TRBJ2-7, with 9 bases aligning to TRBD2. J lost 3 bases, V lost 7 bases, and 7 bases had no gene match. The CDR3 length is 14 residues. Germline CDR1 is SGHNT and CDR2 is YENEEA. The sequenced part of the CDR3 DNA is TGTGCCAGCACCCTAGCGGGGAGCCGCTACGAG. As protein: CASTLAGSRYE. The complete CDR3 reads CASTLAGSRYEQYF.

This clone was observed many times. The read halts 3 residues ahead of the CDR3 end, with the missing end drawn from the germline J gene. The rearrangement links TRBV20-1 to TRBJ2-6, with TRBD2 identical over 11 bases. CDR3 size: 16 residues. V shed 6 bases, J shed 3 bases, and the junction held 7 bases outside the gene matches. Germline CDR1 is DFQATT and CDR2 is SNEGSKA (reference sequence). The CDR3: CSAYSGRAGGANVLTF. The covered CDR3 bases are TGCAGTGCCTATAGCGGGAGGGCCGGTGGGGCCAACGTC.

This clone was seen repeatedly, ten times or more. The CDR3 protein is CASRAGEGGANVLTF. Incomplete CDR3 DNA: TGTGCCAGCAGGGCAGGGGAAGGTGGGGCCAACGTC. The chain recombines TRBV2 with TRBJ2-6, with D possibly matching TRBD1 (6 bases). With the read ending 3 residues before the CDR3 end, the germline J gene is used to fill in that end. CDR1 is SNHLY and CDR2 is FYNNEI in the germline V gene. The CDR3 loop spans 15 amino acids. Trimming shortened V by 6 bases and J by 3 bases, and 12 bases separated the two germline ends.

This clone was counted at least ten times. The sequenced fragment ends 3 residues before the CDR3 boundary, so the rest is inferred from the germline J gene. This rearrangement joins TRBV12-3 or TRBV12-4 to TRBJ2-7; the match to TRBD1 covers 8 bases. There are 13 residues in the CDR3. V gave up 7 bases and J gave up 2 bases; unmatched junction bases: 4. CDR3 in amino acids: CASKDREAYEQYF. CDR3 DNA (partial): TGTGCCAGCAAGGACAGGGAGGCCTACGAG.

This clone was counted many times. The read ends 3 residues shy of where the CDR3 ends; the end is completed using the germline J gene. The identical CDR3 is also encoded by other nucleotide sequences in the sample. The genes are TRBV19 and TRBJ2-6, with D perhaps matching TRBD2 (6 bases). Trimming took 5 bases from V and 3 from J, leaving 20 bases between them. This CDR3 has 18 amino acids. Germline CDR1 reads LNHDA; CDR2 reads SQIVND (reference sequence). The CDR3 DNA, read in part, is TGTGCCAGTAGTGGGGGGTATAACTCACCTCTTGGGGCCAACGTC. It is translated as CASSGGYNSPLGANV. The whole CDR3 protein reads CASSGGYNSPLGANVLTF.

This clone was seen repeatedly, ten times or more. The read is 3 residues too short to cover the CDR3 end, so that end is filled in from the germline J gene. The chain has TRBV4-2 and TRBJ1-4, with D perhaps TRBD1 (6 bases). The germline gives CDR1 LGHNA, CDR2 YNFKEQ. This CDR3 has 16 amino acids. The ends were cut back, 0 bases at V and 4 bases at J, with 12 bases in the middle. The CDR3 reads CASSQDGGQFNEKLFF. The sequenced part of the CDR3 DNA is TGTGCCAGCAGCCAAGATGGCGGACAGTTTAATGAAAAA.

This clone showed up many times. The read finishes 3 residues shy of the CDR3 end, and the germline J gene is used to complete it. The chain has TRBV18 and TRBJ1-1; TRBD1 aligns across 9 bases. Germline CDR1 reads KGHSH; CDR2 reads LQKENI. This CDR3 comprises 11 residues. CDR3 amino acids: CASSPGTGAFF. CDR3 DNA (partial): TGTGCCAGCTCACCAGGGACAGGG.

Of note for this clone: From the germline J gene comes the end of the CDR3, since the read stops 3 residues before it. The rearrangement joins TRBV11-3 to TRBJ2-2, with D tentatively TRBD2 (5 bases). The V gene's germline CDR1 is SGHNT and CDR2 YENEEA. V lost 3 bases to trimming and J lost 7 bases, with 9 bases between them. CDR3 length: 13 amino acids. The CDR3 bases that were read are TGTGCCAGCAGCTTCTTCCGGGGCGGGGAG. It is translated as CASSFFRGGE. The entire CDR3 reads CASSFFRGGELFF.

This clone has a count of ten or more. The CDR3 is cut off 3 residues early in the read; its end comes from the germline J gene. V gene TRBV20-1 combines with J gene TRBJ2-7; the match to TRBD2 covers 11 bases. The CDR3 has 17 amino acids. Germline V lookup: CDR1 DFQATT, CDR2 SNEGSKA (reference sequence). J gave up 1 base and V 3 bases, and 11 bases lay outside the gene matches. Partial CDR3 DNA: TGCAGTGCTAGCCCCCGGACTAGCGGGTTGTTTTCCTACGAG. Amino acids: CSASPRTSGLFSYE. The full-length CDR3 reads as CSASPRTSGLFSYEQYF.

This clone was observed at least ten times. Read sequence stops 3 residues before the CDR3 end, and the germline J gene provides the missing end. This chain joins TRBV27 and TRBJ2-4; 10 positions match TRBD2. Looked up from germline, CDR1 is MNHEY and CDR2 is SMNVEV (reference sequence). With V trimmed by 5 bases and J by 1 base, 2 bases remained unmatched. The CDR3 is 15 residues long. The sequenced CDR3 bases are TGTGCCAGCAGTGCTAGCGGGAGTGCCAAAAACATT. Amino acids: CASSASGSAKNI. The whole CDR3 reads CASSASGSAKNIQYF.

This clone was detected many times. The missing CDR3 end, 3 residues past where the read stops, is filled in from the germline J gene. This rearrangement joins TRBV2 to TRBJ2-7, with D uncertain. V dropped 1 base and J dropped 5 bases, with 12 bases sitting between them. This CDR3 is built from 14 residues. The germline V gene has CDR1 SNHLY and CDR2 FYNNEI. CDR3 sequence reads: CASSEDRVLDEQYF. Partial CDR3 DNA: TGTGCCAGCAGTGAAGACCGGGTTCTGGACGAG. The variable domain in full, completed from reference TRBV2 and TRBJ2-7, reads EPEVTQTPSHQVTQMGQEVILRCVPISNHLYFYWYRQILGQKVEFLVSFYNNEISEKSEIFDDQFSVERPDGSNFTLKIRSTKLEDSAMYFCASSEDRVLDEQYFGPGTRLTVT.

This clone was recorded at least ten times. The read terminates 3 residues before the CDR3 end, so the remaining end is supplied by the germline J gene. The chain couples TRBV28 to TRBJ2-7, with TRBD2 matching over 8 bases. V was clipped by 2 bases and J by 3 bases; unmatched bases: 6. CDR3 length: 15 residues. Looked up from germline, CDR1 is MDHEN and CDR2 is SYDVKM. The CDR3 loop reads CASSLPGLGDYEQYF. The part of the CDR3 DNA that was read is TGTGCCAGCAGTTTACCGGGACTAGGGGACTACGAG.

This clone was observed at least ten times. The read terminates 3 residues before the CDR3 end, so the remaining end is supplied by the germline J gene. The chain links TRBV13 to TRBJ2-7, with TRBD1 matching over 12 bases. This CDR3 region has 14 residues. Germline-derived CDR1 and CDR2 are PRHDT and FYEKMQ (reference sequence). V lost 5 bases to trimming and J lost 6 bases; unmatched junction nucleotides: 5. The CDR3 DNA, read in part, is TGTGCCAGCAGCCGGGACAGGGGGCCATCCGAG. It is translated as CASSRDRGPSE. The full CDR3 is CASSRDRGPSEQYF. The variable domain in full, completed from reference TRBV13 and TRBJ2-7, reads AAGVIQSPRHLIKEKRETATLKCYPIPRHDTVYWYQQGPGQDPQFLISFYEKMQSDKGSIPDRFSAQQFSDYHSELNMSSLELGDSALYFCASSRDRGPSEQYFGPGTRLTVT.

This clone has at least ten counts. Coverage ceases 3 residues before the CDR3 finishes, and the germline J gene fills in the end. The chain joins TRBV19 to TRBJ1-2; 7 bases align to TRBD1. Germline CDR1 is LNHDA and CDR2 is SQIVND (reference sequence). CDR3 size: 16 residues. Germline trimming cut 5 bases from V and 0 bases from J; bases unmatched to any gene: 9. CDR3 DNA (partial): TGTGCCAGTAGTGTACCAAGGGGACAGTCTAACTATGGC. Its translation: CASSVPRGQSNYG. The whole CDR3 reads CASSVPRGQSNYGYTF.

The table lists this clone with many counts. The read terminates 3 residues before the CDR3 end, so the remaining end is supplied by the germline J gene. The chain recombines TRBV18 with TRBJ2-3; 10 bases are shared with TRBD2. CDR1 is KGHSH and CDR2 is LQKENI in the germline V gene. Trimming cost V 0 bases and J 4 bases; bases outside gene matches: 7. The CDR3 sequence is 17 residues long. CDR3 DNA, as far as it was read: TGTGCCAGCTCACCACCGGAGCTAGCGGGGGTGGCAGATACG. This gives the protein CASSPPELAGVADT. The CDR3 in full is CASSPPELAGVADTQYF.

This clone was counted ten times or more. Sequencing ends 3 residues short of the CDR3 end; the germline J gene provides the rest. V and J are TRBV7-8 and TRBJ1-2; D is unresolved. This CDR3 has 16 amino acids. CDR1 SGHVS and CDR2 FQNEAQ come from the germline V gene. The CDR3 reads CASSLDSPKLDWGYTF. The sequenced CDR3 bases are TGTGCCAGCAGCTTGGACTCGCCTAAGCTGGACTGGGGC. Drawing the rest from reference TRBV7-8 and TRBJ1-2, the complete variable domain is GAGVSQSPRYKVAKRGQDVALRCDPISGHVSLFWYQQALGQGPEFLTYFQNEAQLDKSGLPSDRFFAERPEGSVSTLKIQRTQQEDSAVYLCASSLDSPKLDWGYTFGSGTRLTVV.

In this sample, this clone turned up many times. The read halts 3 residues ahead of the CDR3 end, with the missing end drawn from the germline J gene. V usage is TRBV2 and J usage is TRBJ2-1, with 10 bases matching TRBD2. Germline-derived CDR1 and CDR2 are SNHLY and FYNNEI. J gave up 7 bases and V 8 bases, and 11 bases lay outside the gene matches. CDR3 length: 15 amino acids. This CDR3 is CASLGSSGSMNEQFF. The sequenced CDR3 bases are TGTGCCAGCCTGGGTTCTAGCGGGAGTATGAATGAG.

This clone was seen at least ten times. The read ends 3 residues before the CDR3 terminus; that terminus is restored from the germline J gene. The chain uses TRBV19 and TRBJ2-1; D is uncertain. Trimming left V 3 bases short and J 1 base short, with 7 bases between. The germline CDR1 and CDR2 sequences are LNHDA and SQIVND (reference sequence). This CDR3 is built from 14 residues. CDR3 bases read: TGTGCCAGTAGTATCATCGGGTCCTACAATGAG. Protein: CASSIIGSYNE. The full CDR3 sequence reads CASSIIGSYNEQFF.